The 24 T cell receptor beta chains presented below share a single source sample, sequenced in a study of blood T cells in healthy people across ages. Together with a sample-barcoded 5' primer, a J-beta primer mix was included in a second PCR lasting 7 to 11 cycles. TCRdb processed the 5' RACE reads anew with MiXCR; each CDR3 protein has one entry. The data show hundreds of thousands of distinct CDR3 sequences, about 28% seen once. Sequencing used blood. These receptors all stem from a woman aged 80 or over in good health.

This clonotype came up many times. The chain is built from TRBV7-8 and TRBJ2-1, with a weak D call TRBD1 (5 bases). Trimming stripped 2 bases from V and 12 bases from J, with 11 bases between. The CDR3 consists of 12 residues. Looked up from germline, CDR1 is SGHVS and CDR2 is FQNEAQ. Here the CDR3 DNA reads TGTGCCAGCAGCTTATTTCAGGGTGGGCAGTTCTTC. Its protein product is CASSLFQGGQFF.

V and J are TRBV6-5 and TRBJ1-3; D may be TRBD1 (6 bases). Trimming removed 6 bases from V and 0 bases from J, with 12 bases in between. This CDR3 is 15 amino acids long. Germline loops: CDR1 MNHEY, CDR2 SVGAGI. The DNA of the CDR3 is TGTGCCAGCAGGGGGGGCTTCAGCTCTGGAAACACCATATATTTT. This codes for CASRGGFSSGNTIYF.

This clonotype came up a few times. The chain links TRBV11-3 to TRBJ2-3; 12 bases line up with TRBD2. This CDR3 contains 18 residues. V was clipped by 1 base and J by 9 bases; unmatched bases: 14. Germline CDR1 SGHNT, CDR2 YENEEA. CDR3 protein: CASSLGASGGGAQGTQYF. The DNA of the CDR3 is TGTGCCAGCAGCTTAGGGGCTAGCGGGGGGGGGGCACAGGGGACGCAGTATTTT.

The chain employs TRBV3-1 and TRBJ2-3; 11 bases line up with TRBD2. The CDR3 has 15 amino acids. The germline CDR1 and CDR2 sequences are LGHDT and YNNKEL (reference sequence). Trimming took 0 bases from V and 11 from J; bases not matched to a gene: 7. CDR3 sequence reads: CASSQEYASGGRQYF. CDR3 nucleotides: TGTGCCAGCAGCCAAGAATACGCTAGCGGGGGGAGGCAGTATTTT.

This clonotype was observed many times. J is TRBJ2-1 and V is TRBV10-3; TRBD1 agrees at 8 bases. The CDR3 sequence is 12 residues long. The ends lost 6 bases at V and 8 bases at J; junction bases unmatched: 3. Germline V CDR1 and CDR2: ENHRY, SYGVKD. CDR3 region: CAISRGPDEQFF. CDR3 DNA sequence: TGTGCCATCAGCAGGGGGCCTGATGAGCAGTTCTTC.

This clonotype occurred a few times. The genes are TRBV6-6 and TRBJ2-1; D gene unclear. Trimming cost V 6 bases and J 6 bases, with 18 bases left between them. Germline CDR1 MNHNY, CDR2 SVGAGI (reference sequence). CDR3 length: 15 amino acids. The CDR3 region has the DNA TGTGCCAGCAGAAAAGGAATCGGCGCCCCCAATGAGCAGTTCTTC. Its protein product is CASRKGIGAPNEQFF.

This clonotype came up many times. This chain connects TRBV12-3 or TRBV12-4 to TRBJ1-2, with 9 bases that match TRBD1. Trimming took 9 bases from V and 5 from J; bases not matched to a gene: 7. This CDR3 comprises 13 residues. The CDR3 spells CASDSGTGYGYTF. The CDR3, as DNA: TGTGCCAGTGATTCCGGGACAGGGTATGGCTACACCTTC.

This clonotype came up many times. The chain links TRBV4-3 to TRBJ1-2; D remains ambiguous. This CDR3 region has 13 residues. Trimming stripped 0 bases from V and 2 bases from J, with 4 bases between. Germline lookup yields CDR1 LGHNA and CDR2 YSLEER. The CDR3 spells CASSQEGNYGYTF. CDR3 bases: TGCGCCAGCAGCCAAGAGGGAAACTATGGCTACACCTTC.

The table lists this clonotype with many counts. The chain carries TRBV28 and TRBJ2-7; TRBD1 matches 8 bases. V lost 7 bases, J lost 2 bases, and 10 bases stayed unmatched. This CDR3 contains 15 residues. Per germline, CDR1 MDHEN and CDR2 SYDVKM. The CDR3 nucleotides are TGTGCCAGCACGGACCAGGGGACAGGAGCCTACGAGCAGTACTTC. Residues: CASTDQGTGAYEQYF. Full variable domain (outside the CDR3, taken from reference TRBV28 and TRBJ2-7): DVKVTQSSRYLVKRTGEKVFLECVQDMDHENMFWYRQDPGLGLRLIYFSYDVKMKEKGDIPEGYSVSREKKERFSLILESASTNQTSMYLCASTDQGTGAYEQYFGPGTRLTVT.

In regard to this clonotype: This may stem from a read error, because a much larger clone lies one nucleotide away. The J gene is TRBJ2-5, the V gene TRBV7-6; D is possibly TRBD1 (7 bases). Judging by the DNA end, TRBJ2-7 fits better; the J call may be wrong. Looked up from germline, CDR1 is SGHVS and CDR2 is FNYEAQ. This CDR3 contains 17 residues. The CDR3 sequence: CTSSLGGGNRGTYEQYF. CDR3 DNA sequence: TGTACCAGCAGCTTAGGGGGCGGGAACAGGGGAACCTACGAGCAGTACTTC.

In its sample, this clonotype was seen many times. The CDR3 sequence is CASSKRTGAVETQYF. The CDR3 DNA is TGTGCCAGCAGTAAACGGACAGGAGCTGTCGAGACCCAGTACTTC. The chain employs TRBV6-2 or TRBV6-3 and TRBJ2-5; 7 nucleotides line up with TRBD1. Germline V gene lookup returns CDR1 MNHEY and CDR2 SVGEGT. With 5 bases clipped from V and 5 bases from J, the junction kept 11 bases outside the gene matches. The CDR3 is 15 residues long.

This clonotype was seen a handful of times. This may be a read error: a much more frequent sequence differs by one nucleotide. The rearrangement joins TRBV2 to TRBJ2-5, with TRBD1 as a possible D gene (5 bases). The J call may be mistaken, given a closer DNA end match to TRBJ2-7. This CDR3 has 12 amino acids. Germline-derived CDR1 and CDR2 are SNHLY and FYNNEI. CDR3 DNA: TGTGCCGGCAGGGCTGACAGCTACGAGCAGTACTTC. Protein: CAGRADSYEQYF.

As for this clonotype: With a much larger clone just one base away, this may be a read error. Here the CDR3 reads CAGSYGTRYEQYF. CDR3 bases: TGTGCCGGCAGTTACGGGACTAGATACGAGCAGTACTTC. The chain links TRBV6-2 or TRBV6-3 to TRBJ2-7; 8 nucleotides match TRBD2. In germline, CDR1 is MNHEY, CDR2 SVGEGT. This CDR3 comprises 13 residues.

The gene calls are TRBV15 and TRBJ2-1; TRBD2 matches at 8 bases. Trimming removed 1 base from V and 5 bases from J; junction bases left unmatched: 16. This CDR3 has 19 residues. Germline CDR1 LNHNV, CDR2 YYDKDF (reference sequence). The CDR3 here is CATSRGAGSGIMKNNEQFF. The CDR3, as DNA: TGTGCCACCAGCAGAGGAGCCGGTAGCGGGATCATGAAAAACAATGAGCAGTTCTTC.

In regard to this clonotype: Since a much larger clone is just one base distant, this may be a read error. The genes are TRBV24-1 and TRBJ1-2, with 7 bases identical to TRBD1. The CDR3 runs 15 residues. Trimming at V came to 5 bases and at J to 4 bases, leaving 9 bases not matched to a gene. Germline V lookup: CDR1 KGHDR, CDR2 SFDVKD. This CDR3 reads CATSGLTGSGYGYTF. For the CDR3, the DNA is TGTGCCACCAGTGGCCTGACAGGGTCGGGCTATGGCTACACCTTC.

This clonotype occurred a few times. The gene calls are TRBV6-5 and TRBJ2-7, with TRBD2 matching 9 bases. There are 15 residues in the CDR3. V lost 4 bases to trimming and J lost 3 bases; unmatched junction nucleotides: 7. Per the germline V gene, CDR1 is MNHEY and CDR2 is SVGAGI. The CDR3 bases are TGTGCCAGCAGTTGCCTGGCGGGGGGGGGCTACGAGCAGTACTTC. This translates into CASSCLAGGGYEQYF.

The rearrangement uses TRBV27 and TRBJ2-4; D tentatively reads TRBD1 or TRBD2 (6 bases each). The germline V gene has CDR1 MNHEY and CDR2 SMNVEV (reference sequence). The CDR3 runs to 17 residues. V dropped 1 base and J dropped 0 bases, with 13 bases sitting between them. In nucleotides, the CDR3 is TGTGCCAGCAGTTTATGGGGGCGGGGTGGAGCCAAAAACATTCAGTACTTC. This codes for CASSLWGRGGAKNIQYF.

The genes are TRBV5-4 and TRBJ2-1, with TRBD2 matching over 8 bases. Germline CDR1 reads SGHNT; CDR2 reads YYREEE (reference sequence). J lost 1 base, V lost 1 base, and 7 bases had no gene match. The CDR3 contains 17 residues. The CDR3 DNA follows: TGTGCCAGCAGCTTGAGGGGGTTAGCGGGGTCCTACAATGAGCAGTTCTTC. Its translation is CASSLRGLAGSYNEQFF.

The chain carries TRBV7-2 and TRBJ1-3; TRBD1 matches 7 bases. V dropped 1 base and J dropped 2; count of bases not matched to a gene: 5. The length of the CDR3 is 16 residues. CDR1 and CDR2 (germline): SGHTA, FQGNSA. The CDR3 bases are TGTGCCAGCAGCTTAGGGGGAGGGGGCGCTGGAAACACCATATATTTT. Its protein is CASSLGGGGAGNTIYF.

This clonotype was counted many times. This chain connects TRBV7-2 to TRBJ2-3, with D possibly being TRBD2 (5 bases). Trimming took 5 bases from V and 0 from J, leaving 15 bases between them. Germline V gene lookup returns CDR1 SGHTA and CDR2 FQGNSA. This CDR3 has 16 residues. The chain's CDR3 is CASSPPPRTSTDTQYF. The CDR3 DNA is TGTGCCAGCAGCCCTCCCCCCCGGACTAGCACAGATACGCAGTATTTT.

This clonotype was seen only a few times. This chain links TRBV7-2 with TRBJ1-5; tentative D call: TRBD1 (5 bases). The V end was cut by 8 bases, the J end by 3 bases, with 17 bases between. Germline-derived CDR1 and CDR2 are SGHTA and FQGNSA. The CDR3 length is 15 residues. The CDR3 nucleotides read TGTGCCAGCCGCAGCCGCAGAGGGGTCAATCAGCCCCAGCATTTT. Translation gives CASRSRRGVNQPQHF.

This clonotype was counted only a few times. This chain links TRBV7-8 with TRBJ1-1; D is uncertain. Germline CDR1 SGHVS, CDR2 FQNEAQ. The CDR3 covers 14 residues. The ends were cut back, 10 bases at V and 2 bases at J, with 17 bases in the middle. The CDR3 DNA is TGTGCCACTTTAGTTGACGATGGCAACACTGAAGCTTTCTTT. Residues: CATLVDDGNTEAFF.

This clonotype was recorded a few times. The chain uses TRBV27 and TRBJ1-1, with a tentative D call TRBD1 (5 bases). The germline CDR1 and CDR2 sequences are MNHEY and SMNVEV (reference sequence). With 2 bases removed from V and 7 bases from J, the gap between germline ends came to 11 bases. CDR3 length equals 13 residues. The CDR3 reads CASSLQGGDEAFF. The CDR3 nucleotides read TGTGCCAGCAGTTTACAGGGAGGGGATGAAGCTTTCTTT.

V gene TRBV2 combines with J gene TRBJ1-2, with TRBD1 identical over 8 bases. The V segment lost 10 bases and the J segment 0 bases; nucleotides outside the gene matches: 10. CDR1 and CDR2 (germline): SNHLY, FYNNEI. The CDR3 totals 15 residues. The CDR3 region is CAILRGLGTNYGYTF. CDR3 coding DNA: TGTGCCATTCTCAGGGGGCTAGGAACTAACTATGGCTACACCTTC. The variable domain in full, with the rest retrieved from reference TRBV2 and TRBJ1-2, is EPEVTQTPSHQVTQMGQEVILRCVPISNHLYFYWYRQILGQKVEFLVSFYNNEISEKSEIFDDQFSVERPDGSNFTLKIRSTKLEDSAMYFCAILRGLGTNYGYTFGSGTRLTVV.